These T cell receptor beta chains were read from a single sample in a study of cytomegalovirus exposure and HLA in healthy donors. The assay was immunoSEQ multiplex PCR, and TCRdb's table has in-frame clones only and misses some. The sample shows some 150,000 clones, about 89% of them seen only once. The specimen sequenced was PBMCs. The source of these receptors is a woman aged 18-29 years in good health and CMV-seropositive. Each CDR3 is given with its conserved first and last residue. Fields, in order: CDR3 DNA, CDR3 protein, CDR3 length, V gene, J gene, D gene, clone size. A D gene is named only where the DNA matches it firmly. Not every row has a clone size; where given, it reads once, few, many or a size class.

CDR3nt: TGTGCCAGCAGCCGTACAGGGGGCGCGGGGGACACTGAAGCTTTCTTT
CDR3aa: CASSRTGGAGDTEAFF
len: 16
v_gene: TRBV5-6
j_gene: TRBJ1-1
d_gene: TRBD1
abundance: once

CDR3nt: TGTGCCACCAGCAGAGAGACAACTAGCAATCAGCCCCAGCATTTT
CDR3aa: CATSRETTSNQPQHF
len: 15
v_gene: TRBV15
j_gene: TRBJ1-5
d_gene: -
abundance: -

CDR3nt: TGTGCCAGTAGTACGACCGGACAGGCGAAAAATGAAAAACTGTTTTTT
CDR3aa: CASSTTGQAKNEKLFF
len: 16
v_gene: TRBV19
j_gene: TRBJ1-4
d_gene: TRBD1
abundance: -

CDR3nt: TGTGCCAGCAGCTTGGCCAGACAGAGCACCGGGGAGCTGTTTTTT
CDR3aa: CASSLARQSTGELFF
len: 15
v_gene: TRBV5-4
j_gene: TRBJ2-2
d_gene: -
abundance: once

CDR3nt: TGCAGCGCCACAGGTCCAAGCACAGATACGCAGTATTTT
CDR3aa: CSATGPSTDTQYF
len: 13
v_gene: TRBV29-1
j_gene: TRBJ2-3
d_gene: -
abundance: -

CDR3nt: TGTGCCAGCAGCTTAGAGGCGGGGGCTCGCACAGATACGCAGTATTTT
CDR3aa: CASSLEAGARTDTQYF
len: 16
v_gene: TRBV7-6
j_gene: TRBJ2-3
d_gene: -
abundance: -

CDR3nt: TGTGCCAGCCGGCGTGCGCGGGAGTTCGACAATGAGCAGTTCTTC
CDR3aa: CASRRAREFDNEQFF
len: 15
v_gene: TRBV2
j_gene: TRBJ2-1
d_gene: TRBD2
abundance: -

CDR3nt: TGTGCCAGCAGTCCCGGACAGGGCGACCAAGAGACCCAGTACTTC
CDR3aa: CASSPGQGDQETQYF
len: 15
v_gene: TRBV6-4
j_gene: TRBJ2-5
d_gene: TRBD1
abundance: few

CDR3nt: TGTGCCAGCAGTAGAACAGGGCTCTCCTACGAGCAGTACTTC
CDR3aa: CASSRTGLSYEQYF
len: 14
v_gene: TRBV28
j_gene: TRBJ2-7
d_gene: -
abundance: -

CDR3nt: TGTGCCAGCAGCTTAACTTTAACAGGGGTAGAAGCTTTCTTT
CDR3aa: CASSLTLTGVEAFF
len: 14
v_gene: TRBV11-3
j_gene: TRBJ1-1
d_gene: TRBD1
abundance: -

CDR3nt: TGTGCCAGCAGCTCAAGGACTAGCGGGAGACTCTACGAGCAGTACTTC
CDR3aa: CASSSRTSGRLYEQYF
len: 16
v_gene: TRBV7-2
j_gene: TRBJ2-7
d_gene: TRBD2
abundance: -

CDR3nt: TGCGCCAGCAGCCTGGGACAGGGAGGTGGCTACACCTTC
CDR3aa: CASSLGQGGGYTF
len: 13
v_gene: TRBV4-3
j_gene: TRBJ1-2
d_gene: TRBD1
abundance: -

CDR3nt: TGTGCCAGCAGCTCCCAGACTAGCGGAAACACCAGAAAGCAGTTCTTC
CDR3aa: CASSSQTSGNTRKQFF
len: 16
v_gene: TRBV5-6
j_gene: TRBJ2-1
d_gene: TRBD2
abundance: -

CDR3nt: TGTGCCAGCAGCCCTCGAGGAGCGGCCTATTACAATGAGCAGTTCTTC
CDR3aa: CASSPRGAAYYNEQFF
len: 16
v_gene: TRBV9
j_gene: TRBJ2-1
d_gene: -
abundance: -

CDR3nt: TGTGCCAGCAGGTCGGACAGGGGATTCGAAGAGACCCAGTACTTC
CDR3aa: CASRSDRGFEETQYF
len: 15
v_gene: TRBV6-5
j_gene: TRBJ2-5
d_gene: TRBD1
abundance: -

CDR3nt: TGTGCCAGCAGCTCCGGGACTAGCGGGAGGTCGTACTCCTACGAGCAGTACTTC
CDR3aa: CASSSGTSGRSYSYEQYF
len: 18
v_gene: TRBV11-2
j_gene: TRBJ2-7
d_gene: TRBD2
abundance: -

CDR3nt: TGTGCCAGCAGCGTAGAGGCGGGACAGGGGGAATACGAGCAGTACTTC
CDR3aa: CASSVEAGQGEYEQYF
len: 16
v_gene: TRBV9
j_gene: TRBJ2-7
d_gene: TRBD1
abundance: medium-sized

CDR3nt: TGCGCCAGCAGCCAACAGGGGGGAGAGACCCAGTACTTC
CDR3aa: CASSQQGGETQYF
len: 13
v_gene: TRBV4-3
j_gene: TRBJ2-5
d_gene: -
abundance: -

CDR3nt: TGTGCCAGCAGTTTCGAGGGGAACACTGAAGCTTTCTTT
CDR3aa: CASSFEGNTEAFF
len: 13
v_gene: TRBV27
j_gene: TRBJ1-1
d_gene: -
abundance: few

CDR3nt: TGTGCCTGGAGTACATACAGGGGGCCTAGTTCAAACTCTGGAAACACCATATATTTT
CDR3aa: CAWSTYRGPSSNSGNTIYF
len: 19
v_gene: TRBV30
j_gene: TRBJ1-3
d_gene: TRBD1
abundance: -

CDR3nt: TGTGCCAGCAGGCTAGCGGGAGCCGGAGATACGCAGTATTTT
CDR3aa: CASRLAGAGDTQYF
len: 14
v_gene: TRBV11-2
j_gene: TRBJ2-3
d_gene: TRBD2
abundance: -

CDR3nt: TGTGCCGGGGGCGCGGACTATGGCTACACCTTC
CDR3aa: CAGGADYGYTF
len: 11
v_gene: TRBV2
j_gene: TRBJ1-2
d_gene: -
abundance: -

CDR3nt: TGTGCCAGCAGCTTAGGCCGCTTGGCTAGCGGGAGTGGTGATACGCAGTATTTT
CDR3aa: CASSLGRLASGSGDTQYF
len: 18
v_gene: TRBV7-8
j_gene: TRBJ2-3
d_gene: TRBD2
abundance: -

CDR3nt: TGCAGCGTTGGTCGACAGGTTAATCAGCCCCAGCATTTT
CDR3aa: CSVGRQVNQPQHF
len: 13
v_gene: TRBV29-1
j_gene: TRBJ1-5
d_gene: -
abundance: -

CDR3nt: TGTGCCAGCAGTTTTGGCGGCCCCTTGGGCGAGCAGTACTTC
CDR3aa: CASSFGGPLGEQYF
len: 14
v_gene: TRBV27
j_gene: TRBJ2-7
d_gene: -
abundance: -

CDR3nt: TGTGCCAGCAGCGAAAACAGGGTTCAGGGACTAGCAGATTTTGATGAGCAGTTCTTC
CDR3aa: CASSENRVQGLADFDEQFF
len: 19
v_gene: TRBV2
j_gene: TRBJ2-1
d_gene: TRBD2
abundance: -

CDR3nt: TGTGCCAGCAGCTTATCTCAACTAGCTAACTATGGCTACACCTTC
CDR3aa: CASSLSQLANYGYTF
len: 15
v_gene: TRBV7-2
j_gene: TRBJ1-2
d_gene: -
abundance: -

CDR3nt: TGCGCCAGCAGCCGGAGGGGTGGCTCAACTAATGAAAAACTGTTTTTT
CDR3aa: CASSRRGGSTNEKLFF
len: 16
v_gene: TRBV5-1
j_gene: TRBJ1-4
d_gene: -
abundance: few

CDR3nt: TGTGCCAGCAGCTTCTCACAGGGCGGTGAGCAGTTCTTC
CDR3aa: CASSFSQGGEQFF
len: 13
v_gene: TRBV7-3
j_gene: TRBJ2-1
d_gene: -
abundance: -

CDR3nt: TGTGCCACCAGCAGAGATCCCAGCGGGAGTATTTACGAGCAGTACTTC
CDR3aa: CATSRDPSGSIYEQYF
len: 16
v_gene: TRBV15
j_gene: TRBJ2-7
d_gene: TRBD2
abundance: -

CDR3nt: TGTGCCTCCAAACTGTTCAGACTAAACACTGAAGCTTTCTTT
CDR3aa: CASKLFRLNTEAFF
len: 14
v_gene: TRBV30
j_gene: TRBJ1-1
d_gene: -
abundance: -

CDR3nt: TGTGCCAGCAGCTTAGCTACAGGGGATACCGGGGAGCTGTTTTTT
CDR3aa: CASSLATGDTGELFF
len: 15
v_gene: TRBV11-2
j_gene: TRBJ2-2
d_gene: TRBD1
abundance: -

CDR3nt: TGCGCCAGCAGCTTGGGGCAGGGCGCTGGCTACACCTTC
CDR3aa: CASSLGQGAGYTF
len: 13
v_gene: TRBV5-1
j_gene: TRBJ1-2
d_gene: -
abundance: -

CDR3nt: TGTGCCAGCAGTCCCGGGACAAGTACGCGGGAGCAGTACTTC
CDR3aa: CASSPGTSTREQYF
len: 14
v_gene: TRBV6-1
j_gene: TRBJ2-7
d_gene: -
abundance: -

CDR3nt: TGCGCCAGCAGCGCGACAACAGGGGCTGGAAACACCATATATTTT
CDR3aa: CASSATTGAGNTIYF
len: 15
v_gene: TRBV4-1
j_gene: TRBJ1-3
d_gene: TRBD1
abundance: -

CDR3nt: TGCGCCAGCAGCATGCGGGCAGGGGGGTACTATGGCTACACCTTC
CDR3aa: CASSMRAGGYYGYTF
len: 15
v_gene: TRBV5-1
j_gene: TRBJ1-2
d_gene: TRBD1
abundance: -

CDR3nt: TGTGCTAGTAGGCAGACCTACAATGAGCAGTTCTTC
CDR3aa: CASRQTYNEQFF
len: 12
v_gene: TRBV19
j_gene: TRBJ2-1
d_gene: -
abundance: -

CDR3nt: TGTGCCAGCAGTTACCAGGGGAGCTACGAGCAGTACTTC
CDR3aa: CASSYQGSYEQYF
len: 13
v_gene: TRBV6-5
j_gene: TRBJ2-7
d_gene: -
abundance: -

CDR3nt: TGTGCCAGCACCGTCGGGGTTAGCCAGTACTTC
CDR3aa: CASTVGVSQYF
len: 11
v_gene: TRBV7-8
j_gene: TRBJ2-5
d_gene: -
abundance: -

CDR3nt: TGTGCCAGCAGTCTCCGATTCACTCGAACCGATCAGCCCCAGCATTTT
CDR3aa: CASSLRFTRTDQPQHF
len: 16
v_gene: TRBV2
j_gene: TRBJ1-5
d_gene: -
abundance: -

CDR3nt: TGCAGCGCCTCCGGGACTAGCGGCGACGAGCAGTACTTC
CDR3aa: CSASGTSGDEQYF
len: 13
v_gene: TRBV29-1
j_gene: TRBJ2-7
d_gene: TRBD2
abundance: -

CDR3nt: TGTGCCGGCGCGGATACCTCCTACGAGCAGTACTTC
CDR3aa: CAGADTSYEQYF
len: 12
v_gene: TRBV7-9
j_gene: TRBJ2-7
d_gene: -
abundance: -

CDR3nt: TGTGCCAGTAGTATCCTCCATCAGCCCCAGCATTTT
CDR3aa: CASSILHQPQHF
len: 12
v_gene: TRBV19
j_gene: TRBJ1-5
d_gene: -
abundance: -